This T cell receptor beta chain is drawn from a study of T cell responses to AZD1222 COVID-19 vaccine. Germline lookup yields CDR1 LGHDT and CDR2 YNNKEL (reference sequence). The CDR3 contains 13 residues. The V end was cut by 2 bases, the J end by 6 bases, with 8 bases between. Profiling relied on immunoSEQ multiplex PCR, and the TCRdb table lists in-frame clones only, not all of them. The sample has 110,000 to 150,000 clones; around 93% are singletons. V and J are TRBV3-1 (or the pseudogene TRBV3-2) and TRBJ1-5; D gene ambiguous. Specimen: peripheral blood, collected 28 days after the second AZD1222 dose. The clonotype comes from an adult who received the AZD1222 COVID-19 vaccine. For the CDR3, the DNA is TGTGCCAGCAGCCAATCCCCGTTTCAGCCCCAGCATTTT. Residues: CASSQSPFQPQHF.